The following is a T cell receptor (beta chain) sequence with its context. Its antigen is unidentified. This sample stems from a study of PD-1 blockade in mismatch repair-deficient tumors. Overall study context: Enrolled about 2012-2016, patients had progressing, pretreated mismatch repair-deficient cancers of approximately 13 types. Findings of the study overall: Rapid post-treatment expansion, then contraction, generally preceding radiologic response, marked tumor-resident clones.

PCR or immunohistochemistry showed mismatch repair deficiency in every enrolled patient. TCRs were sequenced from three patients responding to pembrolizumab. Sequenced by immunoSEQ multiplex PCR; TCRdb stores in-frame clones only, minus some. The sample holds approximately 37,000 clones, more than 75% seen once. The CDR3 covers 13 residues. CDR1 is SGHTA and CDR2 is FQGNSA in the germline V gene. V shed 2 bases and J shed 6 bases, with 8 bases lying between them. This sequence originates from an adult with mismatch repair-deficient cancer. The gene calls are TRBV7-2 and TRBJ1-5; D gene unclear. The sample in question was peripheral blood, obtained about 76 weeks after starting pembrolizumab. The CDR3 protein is CASSLRTGQPQHF. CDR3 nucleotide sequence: TGTGCCAGCAGCTTACGGACGGGTCAGCCCCAGCATTTT.